The present TCR beta chain was sequenced within a study of technical replicates of blood from several donors. TCRdb keeps only in-frame clones here, not all; method: immunoSEQ multiplex PCR. The repertoire holds tens of thousands of clones, with roughly 93% as singletons. The CDR3 runs 15 residues. In germline, CDR1 is SNHLY, CDR2 FYNNEI. Trimming at V came to 8 bases and at J to 0 bases, leaving 6 bases not matched to a gene. This rearrangement joins TRBV2 to TRBJ2-2, with TRBD1 matching 7 bases. The clonotype was recovered from a human donor in good health. Sequenced: T cells isolated from PBMCs. The CDR3 is CASGGQFANTGELFF. CDR3 DNA: TGTGCCAGCGGGGGACAGTTCGCGAACACCGGGGAGCTGTTTTTT. Supplemented by reference TRBV2 and TRBJ2-2, the full variable domain reads EPEVTQTPSHQVTQMGQEVILRCVPISNHLYFYWYRQILGQKVEFLVSFYNNEISEKSEIFDDQFSVERPDGSNFTLKIRSTKLEDSAMYFCASGGQFANTGELFFGEGSRLTVL.